This T cell receptor (beta chain) was observed in a study of cytomegalovirus exposure and HLA in healthy donors (TCRdb year 2017). The study in broad terms: The roughly 670 repertoires of the first cohort and the roughly 120 validation repertoires were produced on the same platform, according to a later analysis. Along with the approximately 700-subject first cohort, a separate validation cohort of over a hundred different subjects was used. High-throughput TCR immunosequencing, statistical association of individual TCRs with disease status, and machine learning were combined to predict cytomegalovirus infection status. The study aimed to test whether cataloging public T cell receptors could reveal signatures of past pathogen exposure. What the research found in general, with its limitations: A later analysis had no HLA typing for the validation cohort, so co-occurrence there was scored across all 120 repertoires. Subsequent analysis determined that TCRs grouped into clusters in the first cohort also showed a tendency toward co-occurrence across the 130 or so validation repertoires, and about 93% of cluster scores exceeded 0. In vitro tests confirmed that a few of the cytomegalovirus-associated TCR beta chains recognize cytomegalovirus antigens. Across donors, most TCR sequences were observed very rarely, whereas some public TCRs were present in many individuals. The study listed 164 TCR beta chains as associated with cytomegalovirus. Cytomegalovirus status was reported to be diagnosed by the classifier with high specificity and sensitivity in both the original and validation cohorts. The authors suggested that the approach could potentially be extended to other disease states and immunological phenotypes.

Trimming leaves V shorter by 6 bases and J shorter by 4 bases, with the junction holding 4 bases beyond the gene matches. CDR1 is given as LNHDA and CDR2 as SQIVND, both from the germline V gene (reference sequence). From its cysteine to its phenylalanine, the CDR3 spans 15 amino acids. CDR3 DNA is the only sequence kept; it has 45 bases, read in frame from the first base. Libraries came from the immunoSEQ multiplex PCR assay. In the source study's methods: To diagnose cytomegalovirus status from the catalog of TCR beta chain sequences, a statistical classification framework was built. The table comes from immuneACCESS by way of TCRdb, which keeps in-frame sequences with V and J called. Part of the clones is missing from these tables; in studies checked, under half for an unresolved V gene and the rest for unknown reasons. V and J calls and clone size come straight from that table; D and trimming were deduced from the DNA. The sample includes some 110,000 clones, with 94% observed a single time. Of the sample, 1% to 1.5% falls within the top ten clones.

About this clone: Its antigen is unknown. The input lacks base qualities; no much larger clone sits a single base away.

The donors belonged to the validation cohort of about 110 subjects, which was separate from the approximately 610-subject first cohort. The receptor comes from a woman aged 18-29 years in good health and CMV-seronegative. Material: PBMCs. The V and J segments used are TRBV19 and TRBJ1-6, and 9 junction bases match TRBD1. The nucleotide sequence reads TGTGCCAGTAGGGGGGACAGGGAGTATAATTCACCCCTCCACTTT. Translated, it gives CASRGDREYNSPLHF.